This TCR beta chain is drawn from a study of T cell repertoires in cytomegalovirus infection. General study results and limits: CMV-specific TCR beta clonotypes restricted by HLA-C were the ones dominating the ex vivo response.

TCRdb processed the reads anew with MiXCR; each CDR3 protein has one entry. The sample lists under 800,000 distinct CDR3 sequences; roughly 24% were seen once. On this clonotype itself: Its antigen is not identified.

The source material was CD8+ T cells from PBMCs. The origin of this receptor is a human donor in good health (CMV status not recorded). Some clones in this sample may be carry-over from other donors' samples.

The CDR3 DNA is TGTGCCAGCAGTTGCGTGGAGGGGGACGCTGAAGCTTTCTTT. Residues: CASSCVEGDAEAFF. The chain uses TRBV6-2 or TRBV6-3 and TRBJ1-1, with D perhaps TRBD1 (6 bases). The CDR3 is 14 amino acids. V was trimmed by 4 bases and J by 6 bases, leaving 15 bases between them. Germline values: CDR1 MNHEY, CDR2 SVGEGT.